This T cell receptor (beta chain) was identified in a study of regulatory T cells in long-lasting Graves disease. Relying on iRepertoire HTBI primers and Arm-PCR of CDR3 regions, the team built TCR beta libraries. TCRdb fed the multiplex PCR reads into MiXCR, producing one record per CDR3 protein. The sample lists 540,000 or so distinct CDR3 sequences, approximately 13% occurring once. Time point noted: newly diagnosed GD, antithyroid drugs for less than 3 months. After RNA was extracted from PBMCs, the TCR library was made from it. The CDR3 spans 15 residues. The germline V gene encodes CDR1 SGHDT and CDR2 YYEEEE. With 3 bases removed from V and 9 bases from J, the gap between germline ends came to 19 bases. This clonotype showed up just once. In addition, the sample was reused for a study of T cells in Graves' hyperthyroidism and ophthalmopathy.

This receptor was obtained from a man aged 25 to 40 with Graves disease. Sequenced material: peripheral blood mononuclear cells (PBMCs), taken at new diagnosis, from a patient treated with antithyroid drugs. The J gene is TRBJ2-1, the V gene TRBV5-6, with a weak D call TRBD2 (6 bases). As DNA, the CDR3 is TGTGCCAGCAGCTATACTACTACCGGGAGTGGTGAGCAGTTCTTC. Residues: CASSYTTTGSGEQFF.